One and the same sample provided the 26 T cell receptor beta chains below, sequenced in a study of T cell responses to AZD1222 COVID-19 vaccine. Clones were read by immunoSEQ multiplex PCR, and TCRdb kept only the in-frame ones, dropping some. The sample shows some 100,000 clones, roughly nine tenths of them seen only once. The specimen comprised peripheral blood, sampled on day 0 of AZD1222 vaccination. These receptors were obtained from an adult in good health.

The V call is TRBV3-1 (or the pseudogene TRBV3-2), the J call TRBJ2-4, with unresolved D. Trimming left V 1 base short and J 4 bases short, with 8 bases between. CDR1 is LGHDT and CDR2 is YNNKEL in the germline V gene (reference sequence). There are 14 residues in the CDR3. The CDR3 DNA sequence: TGTGCCAGCAGCCAAGGGCAGGAAAAAAACATTCAGTACTTC. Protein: CASSQGQEKNIQYF.

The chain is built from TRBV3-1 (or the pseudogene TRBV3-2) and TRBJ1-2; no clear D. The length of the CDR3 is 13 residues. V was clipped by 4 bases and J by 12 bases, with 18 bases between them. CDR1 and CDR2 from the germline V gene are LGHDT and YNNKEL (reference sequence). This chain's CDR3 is CASSPNRASFHTF. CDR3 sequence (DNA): TGTGCCAGCAGCCCCAATCGGGCGTCATTCCACACCTTC.

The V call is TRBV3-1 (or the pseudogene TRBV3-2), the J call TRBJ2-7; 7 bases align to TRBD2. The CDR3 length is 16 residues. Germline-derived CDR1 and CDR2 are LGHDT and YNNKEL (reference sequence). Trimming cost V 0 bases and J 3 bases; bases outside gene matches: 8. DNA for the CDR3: TGTGCCAGCAGCCAAGACGTGGAGCGGGGTCGCTACGAGCAGTACTTC. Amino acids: CASSQDVERGRYEQYF.

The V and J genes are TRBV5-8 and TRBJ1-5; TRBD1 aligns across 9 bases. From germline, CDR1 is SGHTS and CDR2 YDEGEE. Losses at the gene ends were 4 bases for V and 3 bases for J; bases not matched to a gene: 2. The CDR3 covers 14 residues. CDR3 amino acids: CASSRDRVNQPQHF. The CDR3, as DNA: TGTGCCAGCAGCCGGGACAGGGTCAATCAGCCCCAGCATTTT.

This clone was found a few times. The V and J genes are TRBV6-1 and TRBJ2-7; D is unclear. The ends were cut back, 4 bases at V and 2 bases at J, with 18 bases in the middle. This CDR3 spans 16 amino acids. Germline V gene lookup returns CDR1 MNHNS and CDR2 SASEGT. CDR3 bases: TGTGCCAGCAGTGGACCTAACCACCCTGGGGCCTACGAGCAGTACTTC. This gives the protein CASSGPNHPGAYEQYF.

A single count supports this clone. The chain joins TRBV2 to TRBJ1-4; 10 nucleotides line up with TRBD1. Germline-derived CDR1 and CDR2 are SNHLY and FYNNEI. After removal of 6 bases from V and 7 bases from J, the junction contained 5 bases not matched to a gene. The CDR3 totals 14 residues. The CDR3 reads CASRETGGSEKLFF. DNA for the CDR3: TGTGCCAGCAGAGAGACAGGGGGCTCTGAAAAACTGTTTTTT. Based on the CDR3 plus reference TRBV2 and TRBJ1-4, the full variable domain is EPEVTQTPSHQVTQMGQEVILRCVPISNHLYFYWYRQILGQKVEFLVSFYNNEISEKSEIFDDQFSVERPDGSNFTLKIRSTKLEDSAMYFCASRETGGSEKLFFGSGTQLSVL.

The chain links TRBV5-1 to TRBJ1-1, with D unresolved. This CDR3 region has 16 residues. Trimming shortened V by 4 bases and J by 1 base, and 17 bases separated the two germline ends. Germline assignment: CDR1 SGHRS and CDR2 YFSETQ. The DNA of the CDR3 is TGCGCCAGCAGCCTCCGGTGGCACACTTCGAACACTGAAGCTTTCTTT. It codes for CASSLRWHTSNTEAFF.

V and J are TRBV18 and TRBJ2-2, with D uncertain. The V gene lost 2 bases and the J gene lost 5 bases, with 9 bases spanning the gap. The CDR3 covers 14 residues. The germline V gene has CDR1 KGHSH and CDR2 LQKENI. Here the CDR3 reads CASSPITETGELFF. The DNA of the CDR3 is TGTGCCAGCTCACCAATAACGGAAACCGGGGAGCTGTTTTTT.

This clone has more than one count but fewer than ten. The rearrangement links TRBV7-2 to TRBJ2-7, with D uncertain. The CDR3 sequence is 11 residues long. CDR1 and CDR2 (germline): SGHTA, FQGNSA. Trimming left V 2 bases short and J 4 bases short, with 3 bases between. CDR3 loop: CASSLRYEQYF. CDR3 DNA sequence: TGTGCCAGCAGCTTAAGGTACGAGCAGTACTTC.

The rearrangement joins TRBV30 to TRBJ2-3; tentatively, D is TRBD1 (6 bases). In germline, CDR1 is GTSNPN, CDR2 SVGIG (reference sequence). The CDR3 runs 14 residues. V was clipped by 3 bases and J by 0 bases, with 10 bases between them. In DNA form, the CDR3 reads TGTGCCTGGAGCCCGAGGGGGAGCACAGATACGCAGTATTTT. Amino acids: CAWSPRGSTDTQYF.

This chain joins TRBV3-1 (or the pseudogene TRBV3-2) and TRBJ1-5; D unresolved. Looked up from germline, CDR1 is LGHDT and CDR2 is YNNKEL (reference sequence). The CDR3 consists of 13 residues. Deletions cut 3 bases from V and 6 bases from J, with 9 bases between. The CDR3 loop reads CASSQGFSQPQHF. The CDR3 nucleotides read TGTGCCAGCAGCCAGGGGTTTAGTCAGCCCCAGCATTTT.

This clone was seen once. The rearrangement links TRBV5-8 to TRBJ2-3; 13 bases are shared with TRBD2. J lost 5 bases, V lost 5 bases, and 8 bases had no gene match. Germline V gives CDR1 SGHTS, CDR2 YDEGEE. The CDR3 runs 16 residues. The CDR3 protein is CASSPLTSGRLDTQYF. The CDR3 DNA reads TGTGCCAGCAGTCCCCTGACTAGCGGGAGGTTAGATACGCAGTATTTT.

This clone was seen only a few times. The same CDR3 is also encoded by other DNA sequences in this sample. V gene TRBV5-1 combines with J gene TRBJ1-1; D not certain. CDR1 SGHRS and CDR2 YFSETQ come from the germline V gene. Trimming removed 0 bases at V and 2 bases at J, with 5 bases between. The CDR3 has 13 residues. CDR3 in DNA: TGCGCCAGCAGCTTGGAGCTTAACACTGAAGCTTTCTTT. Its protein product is CASSLELNTEAFF.

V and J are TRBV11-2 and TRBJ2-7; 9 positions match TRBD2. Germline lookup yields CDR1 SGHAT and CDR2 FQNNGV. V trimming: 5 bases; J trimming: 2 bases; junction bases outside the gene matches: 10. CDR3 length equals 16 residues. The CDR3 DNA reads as TGTGCCAGCAGCCCCCTTGGGCGGGAGGGTCCCTACGAGCAGTACTTC. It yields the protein CASSPLGREGPYEQYF.

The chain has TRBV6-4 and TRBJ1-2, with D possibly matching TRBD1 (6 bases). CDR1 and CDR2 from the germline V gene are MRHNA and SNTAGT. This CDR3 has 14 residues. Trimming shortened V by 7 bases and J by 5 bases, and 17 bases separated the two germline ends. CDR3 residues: CASKTDRSGYGYTF. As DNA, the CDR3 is TGTGCCAGCAAGACAGACAGGAGTGGGTATGGCTACACCTTC.

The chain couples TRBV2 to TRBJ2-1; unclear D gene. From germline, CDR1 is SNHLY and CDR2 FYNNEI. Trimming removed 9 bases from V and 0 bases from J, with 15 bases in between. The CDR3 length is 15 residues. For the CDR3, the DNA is TGTGCCAGGCAGGCTAGTCTGAGCTCCTACAATGAGCAGTTCTTC. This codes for CARQASLSSYNEQFF.

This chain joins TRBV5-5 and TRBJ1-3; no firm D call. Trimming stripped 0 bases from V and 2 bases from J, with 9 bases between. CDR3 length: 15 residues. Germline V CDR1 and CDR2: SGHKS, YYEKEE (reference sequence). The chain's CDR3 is CASSLEGSTGNTIYF. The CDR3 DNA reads TGTGCCAGCAGCTTGGAAGGGTCGACTGGAAACACCATATATTTT.

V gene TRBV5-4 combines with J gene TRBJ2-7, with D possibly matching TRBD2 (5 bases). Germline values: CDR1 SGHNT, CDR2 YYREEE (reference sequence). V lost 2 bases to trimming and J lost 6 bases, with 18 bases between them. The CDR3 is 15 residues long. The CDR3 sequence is CASSFVDSPLSEQYF. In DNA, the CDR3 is TGTGCCAGCAGCTTTGTGGACTCCCCACTTTCCGAGCAGTACTTC.

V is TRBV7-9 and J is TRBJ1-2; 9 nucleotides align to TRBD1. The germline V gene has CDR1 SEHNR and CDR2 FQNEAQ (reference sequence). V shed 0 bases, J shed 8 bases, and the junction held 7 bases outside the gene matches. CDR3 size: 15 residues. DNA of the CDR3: TGTGCCAGCAGCTTAGCGCCACAGGGGGCGTCAGGCTACACCTTC. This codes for CASSLAPQGASGYTF.

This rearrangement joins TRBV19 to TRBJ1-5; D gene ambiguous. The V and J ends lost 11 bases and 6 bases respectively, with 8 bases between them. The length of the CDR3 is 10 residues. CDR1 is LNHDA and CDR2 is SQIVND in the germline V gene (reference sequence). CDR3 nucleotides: TGTGCCGCGGGCAGTCAGCCCCAGCATTTT. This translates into CAAGSQPQHF.

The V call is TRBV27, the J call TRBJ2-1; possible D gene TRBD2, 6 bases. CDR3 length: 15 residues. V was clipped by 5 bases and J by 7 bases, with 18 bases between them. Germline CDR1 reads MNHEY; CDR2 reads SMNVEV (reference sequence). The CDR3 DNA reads TGTGCCAGCAGTCGGATAGAGCTGGGAGGAAATGAGCAGTTCTTC. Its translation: CASSRIELGGNEQFF.

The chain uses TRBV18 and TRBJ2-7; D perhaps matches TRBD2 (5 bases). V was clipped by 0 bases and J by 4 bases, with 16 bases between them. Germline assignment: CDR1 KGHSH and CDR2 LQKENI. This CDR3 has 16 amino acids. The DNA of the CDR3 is TGTGCCAGCTCACCACCGAGGGCGTTCCCCAGATACGAGCAGTACTTC. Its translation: CASSPPRAFPRYEQYF.

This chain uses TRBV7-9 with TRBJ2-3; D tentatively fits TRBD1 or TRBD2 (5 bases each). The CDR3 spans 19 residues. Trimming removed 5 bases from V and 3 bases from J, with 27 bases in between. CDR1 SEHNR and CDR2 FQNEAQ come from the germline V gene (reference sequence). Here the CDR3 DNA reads TGTGCCAGCAGCCACCGTCCAGGGAGCCGACAACAAGGTACAGATACGCAGTATTTT. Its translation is CASSHRPGSRQQGTDTQYF.

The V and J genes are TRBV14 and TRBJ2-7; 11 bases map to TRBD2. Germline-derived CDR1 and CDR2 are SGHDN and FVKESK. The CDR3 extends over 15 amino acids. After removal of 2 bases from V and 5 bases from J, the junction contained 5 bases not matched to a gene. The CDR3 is CASSQLLAGVDEQYF. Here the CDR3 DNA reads TGTGCCAGCAGCCAACTACTAGCGGGAGTGGACGAGCAGTACTTC.

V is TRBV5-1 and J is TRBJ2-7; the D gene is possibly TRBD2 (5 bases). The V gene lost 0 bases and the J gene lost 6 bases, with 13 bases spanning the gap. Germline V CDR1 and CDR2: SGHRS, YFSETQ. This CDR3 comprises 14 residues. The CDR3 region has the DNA TGCGCCAGCAGCTTGGACGGGGTCCGTTTCGAGCAGTACTTC. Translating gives CASSLDGVRFEQYF. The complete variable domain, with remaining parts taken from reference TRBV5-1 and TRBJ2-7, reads KAGVTQTPRYLIKTRGQQVTLSCSPISGHRSVSWYQQTPGQGLQFLFEYFSETQRNKGNFPGRFSGRQFSNSRSEMNVSTLELGDSALYLCASSLDGVRFEQYFGPGTRLTVT.

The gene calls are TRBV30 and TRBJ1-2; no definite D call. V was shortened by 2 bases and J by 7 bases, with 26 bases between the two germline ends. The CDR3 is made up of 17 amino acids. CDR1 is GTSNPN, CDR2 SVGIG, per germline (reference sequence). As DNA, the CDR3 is TGTGCCTGGAGTCTATTGCGACCGGGATACCGAGGAGGTGGCTACACCTTC. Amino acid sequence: CAWSLLRPGYRGGGYTF. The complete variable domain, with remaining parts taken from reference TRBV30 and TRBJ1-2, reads SQTIHQWPATLVQPVGSPLSLECTVEGTSNPNLYWYRQAAGRGLQLLFYSVGIGQISSEVPQNLSASRPQDRQFILSSKKLLLSDSGFYLCAWSLLRPGYRGGGYTFGSGTRLTVV.